The rows below give T cell receptor beta chains drawn from one sample of a study of blood T cells in healthy people across ages. MiXCR was run by TCRdb on the 5' RACE reads, yielding one entry per CDR3 protein. The data hold hundreds of thousands of distinct CDR3 sequences, with around a fifth observed a single time. The source material was blood. The receptor source for this set is a man aged 70 or older in good health. The CDR3 runs from the conserved cysteine through the conserved F or W. Each record gives: J gene, V gene, clone size, D gene, CDR3 protein, CDR3 DNA. The D gene is left open where the match is weak. Clone size is given for some rows only: seen once, a few or many times, or a class if the clone is expanded.

J: TRBJ2-5; V: TRBV12-3/TRBV12-4; size: -; D: TRBD1; CDR3: CASSMTGGGQTQYF; DNA: TGTGCCAGCAGTATGACAGGGGGCGGACAGACCCAGTACTTC
J: TRBJ2-7; V: TRBV12-3/TRBV12-4; size: -; D: TRBD2; CDR3: CASSSSTGLGVGEQYF; DNA: TGTGCCAGCAGTTCATCCACCGGACTAGGAGTTGGCGAGCAGTACTTC
J: TRBJ2-7; V: TRBV10-3; size: few; D: TRBD1; CDR3: CAISARWTGTTYEQYF; DNA: TGTGCCATCAGCGCCCGGTGGACAGGCACAACCTACGAGCAGTACTTC
J: TRBJ2-1; V: TRBV7-2; size: -; D: TRBD2; CDR3: CASSPAGLAGVEQFF; DNA: TGTGCCAGCAGCCCAGCCGGACTAGCGGGAGTAGAGCAGTTCTTC
J: TRBJ2-3; V: TRBV20-1; size: -; D: -; CDR3: CSAVTGGNTDTQYF; DNA: TGCAGTGCCGTGACTGGCGGCAACACAGATACGCAGTATTTT
J: TRBJ2-1; V: TRBV5-5; size: many; D: TRBD2; CDR3: CASSLAGVAYNEQFF; DNA: TGTGCCAGCAGCCTAGCGGGAGTGGCTTACAATGAGCAGTTCTTC
J: TRBJ2-7; V: TRBV2; size: few; D: -; CDR3: CASIPEVAASSYEQYF; DNA: TGTGCCAGCATTCCTGAAGTAGCGGCGAGCTCCTACGAGCAGTACTTC
J: TRBJ1-4; V: TRBV2; size: few; D: -; CDR3: CACSDGQQKKLFF; DNA: TGTGCCTGCAGTGATGGACAGCAGAAAAAACTGTTTTTT
J: TRBJ2-4; V: TRBV20-1; size: few; D: -; CDR3: CSAAAGGSGNIQYF; DNA: TGCAGTGCTGCGGCAGGGGGGTCGGGAAACATTCAGTACTTC
J: TRBJ2-5; V: TRBV4-1; size: -; D: TRBD1; CDR3: CASRPEQGAGETQYF; DNA: TGCGCCAGCAGACCCGAACAGGGGGCCGGGGAGACCCAGTACTTC
J: TRBJ2-5; V: TRBV20-1; size: few; D: TRBD2; CDR3: CSAMSGRAEQYF; DNA: TGCAGTGCCATGAGCGGGAGGGCCGAGCAATACTTC
J: TRBJ2-7; V: TRBV12-3/TRBV12-4; size: -; D: TRBD1; CDR3: CASNRDRVGEQYF; DNA: TGTGCCAGCAATCGAGACAGGGTTGGCGAGCAGTACTTC
J: TRBJ2-1; V: TRBV5-1; size: -; D: -; CDR3: CASSITRTSYNEQFF; DNA: TGCGCCAGCAGCATCACCAGAACCTCCTACAATGAGCAGTTCTTC
J: TRBJ1-4; V: TRBV27; size: -; D: TRBD1; CDR3: CASSLSGGGNEKLFF; DNA: TGTGCCAGCAGTTTATCAGGGGGCGGTAATGAAAAACTGTTTTTT
J: TRBJ2-1; V: TRBV7-9; size: -; D: TRBD2; CDR3: CASSPRIAGHNERFF; DNA: TGTGCCAGCAGCCCTAGGATAGCGGGTCACAATGAGCGGTTCTTC
J: TRBJ2-5; V: TRBV7-2; size: -; D: TRBD1; CDR3: CASSLAGQGDQYF; DNA: TGTGCCAGCAGCTTAGCGGGACAGGGGGACCAGTACTTC
J: TRBJ1-1; V: TRBV20-1; size: -; D: -; CDR3: CSALGGNTEAFF; DNA: TGCAGTGCCCTTGGGGGGAACACTGAAGCTTTCTTT
J: TRBJ1-2; V: TRBV20-1; size: few; D: -; CDR3: CSAREGGREPLGYTF; DNA: TGCAGTGCTAGAGAAGGAGGCCGGGAACCACTTGGCTACACCTTC
J: TRBJ2-7; V: TRBV18; size: -; D: TRBD1; CDR3: CASSRDRGKYEQYF; DNA: TGTGCCAGCTCAAGGGACAGGGGCAAATACGAGCAGTACTTC
J: TRBJ2-3; V: TRBV12-3/TRBV12-4; size: -; D: TRBD2; CDR3: CASSLHYSGRRTDTQYF; DNA: TGTGCCAGCAGTTTACATTACAGCGGGAGGCGCACAGATACGCAGTATTTT
J: TRBJ2-3; V: TRBV29-1; size: -; D: -; CDR3: CSVRSEDSTDTQYF; DNA: TGCAGCGTTCGGTCAGAGGATAGCACAGATACGCAGTATTTT
J: TRBJ1-4; V: TRBV18; size: few; D: TRBD1; CDR3: CASSPGTGVNEKLFF; DNA: TGTGCCAGCTCACCGGGGACAGGGGTTAATGAAAAACTGTTTTTT
J: TRBJ2-1; V: TRBV5-1; size: -; D: TRBD2; CDR3: CASSLVLAGSYNEQFF; DNA: TGCGCCAGCAGCTTGGTTCTAGCGGGTAGTTACAATGAGCAGTTCTTC